This T cell receptor (beta chain) was profiled in a study of shared clonotypes between healthy human individuals. To note about this clone: Its target is unknown.

Trimming took 1 base from V and 11 from J, leaving 12 bases between them. Germline CDR1 is LNHNV and CDR2 is YYDKDF (reference sequence). This CDR3 has 13 amino acids. Sequencing was performed with immunoSEQ multiplex PCR; in TCRdb, only in-frame clones are kept and a portion is missing. The table records about 480,000 clones, less than 85% of them present only once. Study-wide points: Exclusively blood specimens were collected; tissue repertoires likely differ.

This chain joins TRBV15 and TRBJ1-3; tentatively, D is TRBD1 (5 bases). Input material: PBMCs. This TCR was recovered from a woman in her thirties or forties in good health. Some clones in this sample may be carry-over from other donors' samples. The CDR3 spells CATSRVRGGSIYF. The CDR3 region has the DNA TGTGCCACCAGCAGAGTGAGGGGAGGATCCATATATTTT. Variable domain in full (rest from reference TRBV15 and TRBJ1-3): DAMVIQNPRYQVTQFGKPVTLSCSQTLNHNVMYWYQQKSSQAPKLLFHYYDKDFNNEADTPDNFQSRRPNTSFCFLDIRSPGLGDTAMYLCATSRVRGGSIYFGEGSWLTVV.